This T cell receptor (beta chain) was identified in a study of blood T cell repertoires in COVID-19. V shed 4 bases and J 5 bases; nucleotides not matched to a gene: 8. In germline, CDR1 is MNHEY, CDR2 SVGEGT. The CDR3 loop spans 15 amino acids. This clone was seen only a few times. Using immunoSEQ multiplex PCR, the repertoire was profiled, and TCRdb retains in-frame clones only, with some absent. The data contain 100,000 or so clones, approximately 90% of them singletons. The TCR originated in a middle-aged man with acute or convalescent COVID-19. The sequenced material came from peripheral blood. The rearrangement joins TRBV6-2 or TRBV6-3 to TRBJ2-3, with 8 bases aligning to TRBD1. As DNA, the CDR3 is TGTGCCAGCAGTTCCACGGACAGGGCTGTAGATACGCAGTATTTT. This translates into CASSSTDRAVDTQYF.